Below are 9 T cell receptor beta chains sequenced from a single sample in a study of blood T cell repertoires in COVID-19. Libraries were prepared by immunoSEQ multiplex PCR; TCRdb keeps only in-frame clonotypes and omits some of them. The profile shows a few hundred thousand clones, nearly 90% of them singletons. The source material was PBMCs or T cells enriched from blood (not recorded which). The receptors stem from a woman in her fifties or sixties who had recovered from COVID-19.

This chain connects TRBV6-5 to TRBJ2-2; possible D gene TRBD2, 6 bases. V lost 11 bases to trimming and J lost 0 bases, with 13 bases between them. Germline values: CDR1 MNHEY, CDR2 SVGAGI. The CDR3 length is 14 residues. The CDR3 coding sequence is TGTGCCCACTCGCGGGATTCGAACACCGGGGAGCTGTTTTTT. Translating gives CAHSRDSNTGELFF.

A single count supports this clone. The chain has TRBV24-1 and TRBJ1-5; 9 bases map to TRBD1. The CDR3 is 17 amino acids. J lost 4 bases, V lost 0 bases, and 6 bases had no gene match. Germline V gives CDR1 KGHDR, CDR2 SFDVKD. The chain's CDR3 is CATSDLWDRVFNQPQHF. In nucleotides, the CDR3 is TGTGCCACCAGTGATTTGTGGGACAGGGTGTTTAATCAGCCCCAGCATTTT.

The chain links TRBV11-2 to TRBJ1-6; 8 positions agree with TRBD1. V was clipped by 3 bases and J by 7 bases; unmatched bases: 2. This CDR3 is built from 14 residues. Germline values: CDR1 SGHAT, CDR2 FQNNGV. This CDR3 reads CASSFRGLNSPLHF. Here the CDR3 DNA reads TGTGCCAGCAGCTTCAGGGGGCTAAATTCACCCCTCCACTTT.

The chain carries TRBV15 and TRBJ2-5, with D possibly being TRBD1 (5 bases). CDR3 length: 15 residues. V was trimmed by 0 bases and J by 3 bases, leaving 11 bases between them. Per germline, CDR1 LNHNV and CDR2 YYDKDF (reference sequence). CDR3 nucleotide sequence: TGTGCCACCAGCAGAGATCCCCGACAGAAAGAGACCCAGTACTTC. Protein: CATSRDPRQKETQYF. Full variable domain (outside the CDR3, taken from reference TRBV15 and TRBJ2-5): DAMVIQNPRYQVTQFGKPVTLSCSQTLNHNVMYWYQQKSSQAPKLLFHYYDKDFNNEADTPDNFQSRRPNTSFCFLDIRSPGLGDTAMYLCATSRDPRQKETQYFGPGTRLLVL.

The gene calls are TRBV19 and TRBJ1-4; possible D gene TRBD1, 5 bases. CDR1 is LNHDA and CDR2 is SQIVND in the germline V gene (reference sequence). The CDR3 covers 13 residues. Trimming stripped 3 bases from V and 6 bases from J, with 8 bases between. This chain's CDR3 is CASSIRGDEKLFF. Written as DNA, the CDR3 is TGTGCCAGTAGTATTAGGGGTGATGAAAAACTGTTTTTT.

The V gene is TRBV10-3, the J gene TRBJ1-2, with a weak D call TRBD1 (6 bases). This CDR3 is built from 15 residues. Deletions cut 3 bases from V and 0 bases from J, with 11 bases between. From germline, CDR1 is ENHRY and CDR2 SYGVKD. As DNA, the CDR3 is TGTGCCATCAGTGACGGTGGGGGCTCTAACTATGGCTACACCTTC. It encodes CAISDGGGSNYGYTF.

The chain carries TRBV5-1 and TRBJ2-7; the match to TRBD1 covers 7 bases. The CDR3 runs to 15 residues. Trimming cost V 4 bases and J 3 bases; bases outside gene matches: 10. The germline gives CDR1 SGHRS, CDR2 YFSETQ. The CDR3 spells CASSAQGAGGYEQYF. The CDR3 DNA reads as TGCGCCAGCAGCGCACAAGGGGCAGGGGGCTACGAGCAGTACTTC.

The genes are TRBV4-1 and TRBJ2-1, with 7 bases that match TRBD2. Germline values: CDR1 MGHRA, CDR2 YSYEKL. The length of the CDR3 is 16 residues. Germline trimming cut 0 bases from V and 2 bases from J; bases unmatched to any gene: 4. The CDR3 protein is CASSQDSSGAYNEQFF. The CDR3, as DNA: TGCGCCAGCAGCCAAGATTCTAGCGGAGCCTACAATGAGCAGTTCTTC.

This chain connects TRBV2 to TRBJ2-7, with TRBD1 as a possible D gene (5 bases). The CDR3 totals 13 residues. Trimming pared 6 bases from V and 4 bases from J, leaving 13 bases between. CDR1 is SNHLY, CDR2 FYNNEI, per germline. This CDR3 is CASRQGGPYEQYF. The DNA of the CDR3 is TGTGCCAGCAGGCAGGGTGGTCCTTACGAGCAGTACTTC.